This T cell receptor (beta chain) was recovered during a study of neoadjuvant anti-PD-1 for oral cavity cancer. At the level of the study: Most patients had three to four biweekly doses of 3 mg/kg nivolumab before resection. The study, taken as a whole, reports: Non-responders to neoadjuvant nivolumab had significantly more clonal PBMC T cells than responders.

Most PBMC samples had around 480 ng input DNA in six replicates. Repertoires were generated with immunoSEQ multiplex PCR, while TCRdb's copy carries only in-frame clones and drops some. The sample carries around 16,000 clones, nearly 70% recorded once. The patients had HPV-negative, locally advanced oral cavity squamous cell carcinoma. Concerning this clone itself: Its target is not known.

This receptor was identified in a person aged 40 to 85 with oral cavity squamous cell carcinoma. Sequencing was performed on PBMCs, taken before nivolumab (anti-PD-1) treatment.

This chain's CDR3 is CASSPARERSTDTQYF. For the CDR3, the DNA is TGTGCCAGCAGCCCGGCGCGAGAGCGGAGCACAGATACGCAGTATTTT. The chain couples TRBV5-4 to TRBJ2-3; a possible D gene is TRBD2 (5 bases). This CDR3 contains 16 residues. V lost 4 bases and J lost 0, with 15 bases in between. Germline values: CDR1 SGHNT, CDR2 YYREEE (reference sequence).